These T cell receptor beta chains were read from a single sample in a study of neoadjuvant anti-PD-1 for oral cavity cancer. Using immunoSEQ multiplex PCR, the repertoire was profiled, and TCRdb retains in-frame clones only, with some absent. The data contain around 24,000 clones, 26% of them singletons. Sequencing was performed on tumor tissue, taken after nivolumab (anti-PD-1) treatment. These receptors all stem from a person aged 40-85 years with oral cavity squamous cell carcinoma. The CDR3 runs from the conserved cysteine through the conserved F or W. Each record gives: CDR3 length, clone size, D gene, J gene, V gene, CDR3 protein, CDR3 DNA. The D gene is left open where the match is weak. Not all rows give a size; the values are once, few, many and, for expanded clones, a class.

len: 16; abundance: few; d_gene: NA; j_gene: TRBJ2-1; v_gene: TRBV27; CDR3aa: CASSLGVALSYNEQFF; CDR3nt: TGTGCCAGCAGTTTGGGCGTAGCGTTATCCTACAATGAGCAGTTCTTC
len: 17; abundance: NA; d_gene: NA; j_gene: TRBJ2-7; v_gene: TRBV11-1; CDR3aa: CASSLGPGGPRTHEQYF; CDR3nt: TGTGCCAGCAGCTTGGGACCCGGGGGGCCTAGGACCCACGAGCAGTACTTC
len: 13; abundance: few; d_gene: NA; j_gene: TRBJ2-1; v_gene: TRBV5-6; CDR3aa: CASSVLWGGEQFF; CDR3nt: TGTGCCAGCAGCGTCCTGTGGGGCGGTGAGCAGTTCTTC
len: 14; abundance: NA; d_gene: NA; j_gene: TRBJ1-3; v_gene: TRBV9; CDR3aa: CASSVGNAGNTIYF; CDR3nt: TGTGCCAGCAGCGTAGGCAATGCTGGAAACACCATATATTTT
len: 15; abundance: NA; d_gene: TRBD2; j_gene: TRBJ2-1; v_gene: TRBV10-3; CDR3aa: CAIRSGTSGSIEQFF; CDR3nt: TGTGCCATCAGGTCCGGGACTAGCGGGAGTATTGAGCAGTTCTTC
len: 15; abundance: few; d_gene: TRBD1; j_gene: TRBJ1-2; v_gene: TRBV4-2; CDR3aa: CASSQKNDRAYGYTF; CDR3nt: TGTGCCAGCAGCCAGAAAAATGACAGGGCCTATGGCTACACCTTC
len: 16; abundance: few; d_gene: TRBD1; j_gene: TRBJ2-7; v_gene: TRBV5-1; CDR3aa: CASSPTGPGQGYEQYF; CDR3nt: TGCGCCAGCAGCCCGACGGGTCCAGGACAGGGCTACGAGCAGTACTTC
len: 15; abundance: once; d_gene: NA; j_gene: TRBJ2-6; v_gene: TRBV9; CDR3aa: CASSPRSSGANVLTF; CDR3nt: TGTGCCAGCAGCCCCCGGAGCTCTGGGGCCAACGTCCTGACTTTC
len: 14; abundance: NA; d_gene: NA; j_gene: TRBJ2-3; v_gene: TRBV13; CDR3aa: CASSSGYLTDTQYF; CDR3nt: TGTGCCAGCAGCTCAGGATACCTCACAGATACGCAGTATTTT
len: 12; abundance: NA; d_gene: NA; j_gene: TRBJ1-1; v_gene: TRBV27; CDR3aa: CASSFAGGEAFF; CDR3nt: TGTGCCAGCAGTTTTGCGGGGGGTGAAGCTTTCTTT
len: 15; abundance: NA; d_gene: NA; j_gene: TRBJ2-7; v_gene: TRBV7-8; CDR3aa: CASSSSRPRTYEQYF; CDR3nt: TGTGCCAGCAGCTCTTCCCGGCCGCGGACCTACGAGCAGTACTTC
len: 15; abundance: NA; d_gene: NA; j_gene: TRBJ1-4; v_gene: TRBV7-9; CDR3aa: CASSLGDIGDEKLFF; CDR3nt: TGTGCCAGCAGTTTAGGGGACATAGGGGATGAAAAACTGTTTTTT
len: 14; abundance: NA; d_gene: NA; j_gene: TRBJ1-4; v_gene: TRBV7-9; CDR3aa: CASSRGLGKEKLFF; CDR3nt: TGTGCCAGCAGCAGGGGCCTTGGGAAAGAAAAACTGTTTTTT
len: 13; abundance: few; d_gene: NA; j_gene: TRBJ1-1; v_gene: TRBV7-9; CDR3aa: CASSRHTNTEAFF; CDR3nt: TGTGCCAGCAGCCGACATACGAACACTGAAGCTTTCTTT
len: 14; abundance: few; d_gene: NA; j_gene: TRBJ2-3; v_gene: TRBV5-1; CDR3aa: CASSLGQGSNTQYF; CDR3nt: TGCGCCAGCAGCTTGGGGCAGGGATCGAATACGCAGTATTTT
len: 14; abundance: few; d_gene: NA; j_gene: TRBJ2-7; v_gene: TRBV2; CDR3aa: CASSPNRESYEQYF; CDR3nt: TGTGCCAGCAGTCCAAACAGGGAGTCCTACGAGCAGTACTTC
len: 16; abundance: NA; d_gene: TRBD1; j_gene: TRBJ2-7; v_gene: TRBV28; CDR3aa: CASSLSRDRGPLEQYF; CDR3nt: TGTGCCAGCAGTTTATCCCGGGACAGGGGTCCCCTCGAGCAGTACTTC
len: 14; abundance: few; d_gene: NA; j_gene: TRBJ2-1; v_gene: TRBV7-3; CDR3aa: CASSLGTGINEQFF; CDR3nt: TGTGCCAGCAGCTTAGGAACAGGAATCAATGAGCAGTTCTTC
len: 14; abundance: NA; d_gene: TRBD1; j_gene: TRBJ1-1; v_gene: TRBV5-1; CDR3aa: CASSSGQDRTEAFF; CDR3nt: TGCGCCAGCAGCTCCGGACAGGACCGCACTGAAGCTTTCTTT
len: 13; abundance: NA; d_gene: NA; j_gene: TRBJ1-2; v_gene: TRBV5-4; CDR3aa: CASSPTDYYGYTF; CDR3nt: TGTGCCAGCAGCCCCACGGACTACTATGGCTACACCTTC
len: 13; abundance: few; d_gene: NA; j_gene: TRBJ1-1; v_gene: TRBV7-3; CDR3aa: CASSFQGNTEAFF; CDR3nt: TGTGCCAGCAGTTTCCAGGGTAACACTGAAGCTTTCTTT
len: 14; abundance: few; d_gene: NA; j_gene: TRBJ1-6; v_gene: TRBV5-6; CDR3aa: CASLSGTYNSPLHF; CDR3nt: TGTGCCAGCTTATCCGGGACTTATAATTCACCCCTCCACTTT
len: 15; abundance: NA; d_gene: TRBD2; j_gene: TRBJ2-5; v_gene: TRBV28; CDR3aa: CASSAGLGSQETQYF; CDR3nt: TGTGCCAGCAGTGCTGGACTAGGCAGCCAAGAGACCCAGTACTTC
len: 17; abundance: NA; d_gene: TRBD2; j_gene: TRBJ2-3; v_gene: TRBV5-1; CDR3aa: CASSEGLAGATTDTQYF; CDR3nt: TGCGCCAGCAGCGAAGGACTAGCGGGGGCAACCACAGATACGCAGTATTTT
len: 15; abundance: few; d_gene: TRBD2; j_gene: TRBJ2-7; v_gene: TRBV19; CDR3aa: CASSVGTSGRYEQYF; CDR3nt: TGTGCCAGTAGTGTGGGGACTAGCGGGCGCTACGAGCAGTACTTC
len: 16; abundance: NA; d_gene: NA; j_gene: TRBJ2-3; v_gene: TRBV11-2; CDR3aa: CASSRPGTQRGDTQYF; CDR3nt: TGTGCCAGCAGTCGACCGGGGACGCAGAGAGGAGATACGCAGTATTTT
len: 16; abundance: NA; d_gene: TRBD1; j_gene: TRBJ1-6; v_gene: TRBV9; CDR3aa: CASSLEGGQHNSPLHF; CDR3nt: TGTGCCAGCAGCCTTGAAGGGGGACAGCATAATTCACCCCTCCACTTT
len: 13; abundance: NA; d_gene: NA; j_gene: TRBJ2-5; v_gene: TRBV19; CDR3aa: CASSPDPGETQYF; CDR3nt: TGTGCCAGTAGTCCAGACCCCGGAGAGACCCAGTACTTC
len: 16; abundance: few; d_gene: TRBD1; j_gene: TRBJ2-2; v_gene: TRBV18; CDR3aa: CASSPKGTGWSGELFF; CDR3nt: TGTGCCAGCTCACCTAAGGGGACAGGATGGTCCGGGGAGCTGTTTTTT
len: 15; abundance: NA; d_gene: NA; j_gene: TRBJ1-2; v_gene: TRBV6-1; CDR3aa: CASSEGGRANYGYTF; CDR3nt: TGTGCCAGCAGTGAAGGAGGCCGGGCTAACTATGGCTACACCTTC
len: 16; abundance: NA; d_gene: NA; j_gene: TRBJ2-2; v_gene: TRBV29-1; CDR3aa: CSVGPSGTSRTGELFF; CDR3nt: TGCAGCGTTGGTCCTTCCGGGACAAGCAGGACCGGGGAGCTGTTTTTT
len: 13; abundance: few; d_gene: NA; j_gene: TRBJ1-1; v_gene: TRBV5-4; CDR3aa: CASSPYMNTEAFF; CDR3nt: TGTGCCAGCAGCCCCTACATGAACACTGAAGCTTTCTTT
len: 12; abundance: many; d_gene: TRBD1; j_gene: TRBJ1-2; v_gene: TRBV7-6; CDR3aa: CASSSRTGPYTF; CDR3nt: TGTGCCAGCAGCTCGAGGACAGGGCCTTACACCTTC
len: 14; abundance: NA; d_gene: NA; j_gene: TRBJ1-2; v_gene: TRBV2; CDR3aa: CASSESSAIYGYTF; CDR3nt: TGTGCCAGCAGTGAATCATCAGCGATCTATGGCTACACCTTC
len: 14; abundance: NA; d_gene: NA; j_gene: TRBJ1-1; v_gene: TRBV7-9; CDR3aa: CASSWGGLSTEAFF; CDR3nt: TGTGCCAGCAGCTGGGGGGGATTATCCACTGAAGCTTTCTTT
len: 14; abundance: NA; d_gene: TRBD1; j_gene: TRBJ2-1; v_gene: TRBV5-1; CDR3aa: CASSFRDRDNEQFF; CDR3nt: TGCGCCAGCAGCTTCCGGGACAGGGACAATGAGCAGTTCTTC
len: 15; abundance: few; d_gene: NA; j_gene: TRBJ2-7; v_gene: TRBV28; CDR3aa: CASSPTYLLTNEQYF; CDR3nt: TGTGCCAGCAGCCCTACCTACCTGCTAACCAACGAGCAGTACTTC
len: 12; abundance: NA; d_gene: NA; j_gene: TRBJ2-5; v_gene: TRBV6-6; CDR3aa: CASSLPGETQYF; CDR3nt: TGTGCCAGCTCACTTCCAGGGGAGACCCAGTACTTC
len: 14; abundance: NA; d_gene: NA; j_gene: TRBJ1-1; v_gene: TRBV5-1; CDR3aa: CASSLGQMNTEAFF; CDR3nt: TGCGCCAGCAGCTTGGGACAGATGAACACTGAAGCTTTCTTT
len: 17; abundance: NA; d_gene: NA; j_gene: TRBJ1-1; v_gene: TRBV4-1; CDR3aa: CASSQAGLGQANTEAFF; CDR3nt: TGCGCCAGCAGCCAAGCGGGGTTAGGGCAGGCGAACACTGAAGCTTTCTTT
len: 15; abundance: NA; d_gene: NA; j_gene: TRBJ1-1; v_gene: TRBV29-1; CDR3aa: CSVEDGETGDTEAFF; CDR3nt: TGCAGCGTTGAAGATGGAGAGACAGGAGACACTGAAGCTTTCTTT
len: 12; abundance: NA; d_gene: NA; j_gene: TRBJ2-1; v_gene: TRBV7-3; CDR3aa: CASSLIGLEQFF; CDR3nt: TGTGCCAGCAGCTTAATAGGGCTTGAGCAGTTCTTC
len: 13; abundance: NA; d_gene: NA; j_gene: TRBJ1-4; v_gene: TRBV7-9; CDR3aa: CASSLGAFEKLFF; CDR3nt: TGTGCCAGCAGCTTAGGAGCTTTTGAAAAACTGTTTTTT
len: 14; abundance: few; d_gene: NA; j_gene: TRBJ1-1; v_gene: TRBV5-1; CDR3aa: CASSTEAGNTEAFF; CDR3nt: TGCGCCAGCAGCACGGAGGCAGGGAACACTGAAGCTTTCTTT
len: 15; abundance: few; d_gene: NA; j_gene: TRBJ2-7; v_gene: TRBV7-8; CDR3aa: CASSNSRDLSHEQYF; CDR3nt: TGTGCCAGCTCCAATAGCAGGGATCTGTCCCACGAGCAGTACTTC
len: 15; abundance: NA; d_gene: NA; j_gene: TRBJ2-6; v_gene: TRBV6-5; CDR3aa: CASSMGWGGANVLTF; CDR3nt: TGTGCCAGCAGCATGGGGTGGGGTGGGGCCAACGTCCTGACTTTC
len: 16; abundance: NA; d_gene: NA; j_gene: TRBJ2-1; v_gene: TRBV9; CDR3aa: CASSVEGRAPPNEQFF; CDR3nt: TGTGCCAGCAGCGTAGAGGGCAGGGCACCGCCGAATGAGCAGTTCTTC
len: 17; abundance: few; d_gene: NA; j_gene: TRBJ2-3; v_gene: TRBV27; CDR3aa: CASSLVGAASSTDTQYF; CDR3nt: TGTGCCAGCAGTTTAGTTGGAGCGGCTTCTAGCACAGATACGCAGTATTTT
len: 21; abundance: once; d_gene: TRBD1; j_gene: TRBJ1-2; v_gene: TRBV23-1; CDR3aa: CASSQSWVTGTGGESRYGYTF; CDR3nt: TGCGCCAGCAGTCAATCGTGGGTCACTGGGACAGGGGGCGAGTCTCGCTATGGCTACACCTTC
len: 17; abundance: NA; d_gene: TRBD1; j_gene: TRBJ1-3; v_gene: TRBV7-9; CDR3aa: CASRGTGFLFSGNTIYF; CDR3nt: TGTGCCAGCAGGGGGACAGGTTTCCTCTTCTCTGGAAACACCATATATTTT
len: 13; abundance: NA; d_gene: TRBD1; j_gene: TRBJ2-5; v_gene: TRBV5-1; CDR3aa: CASTTQGKETQYF; CDR3nt: TGCGCCAGCACGACACAGGGGAAAGAGACCCAGTACTTC
len: 20; abundance: few; d_gene: NA; j_gene: TRBJ2-6; v_gene: TRBV14; CDR3aa: CASSPLFLVSPSSRANVLTF; CDR3nt: TGTGCCAGCAGCCCACTATTTTTAGTCTCCCCTTCGTCCCGGGCCAACGTCCTGACTTTC
len: 13; abundance: few; d_gene: TRBD1; j_gene: TRBJ1-2; v_gene: TRBV5-1; CDR3aa: CASSGGQQYGYTF; CDR3nt: TGCGCCAGCAGCGGGGGACAGCAGTATGGCTACACCTTC
len: 14; abundance: NA; d_gene: NA; j_gene: TRBJ1-1; v_gene: TRBV7-9; CDR3aa: CASSLGGLNTEAFF; CDR3nt: TGTGCCAGCAGCTTAGGGGGCCTGAACACTGAAGCTTTCTTT
len: 13; abundance: few; d_gene: NA; j_gene: TRBJ1-6; v_gene: TRBV5-8; CDR3aa: CASSFGGDSPLHF; CDR3nt: TGTGCCAGCAGCTTCGGGGGAGATTCACCCCTCCACTTT
len: 16; abundance: NA; d_gene: NA; j_gene: TRBJ2-7; v_gene: TRBV7-3; CDR3aa: CASSLTPGGRTYEQYF; CDR3nt: TGTGCCAGCAGCTTAACCCCCGGGGGGCGAACCTACGAGCAGTACTTC
len: 13; abundance: NA; d_gene: TRBD1; j_gene: TRBJ1-1; v_gene: TRBV10-3; CDR3aa: CASKTGENTEAFF; CDR3nt: TGTGCCTCCAAAACAGGGGAGAACACTGAAGCTTTCTTT